The 10 T cell receptor beta chains presented below share a single source sample, sequenced in a study of blood T cell repertoires in COVID-19. The data were produced by immunoSEQ multiplex PCR, yet TCRdb's version contains in-frame clones alone and is incomplete. This sample has tens of thousands of clones, with about 80% found just once. Sequencing was carried out using peripheral blood. The receptors derive from a human donor in a cohort sampled during active COVID-19.

This chain links TRBV15 with TRBJ1-2; D remains ambiguous. The CDR3 is 14 amino acids. Germline V gene lookup returns CDR1 LNHNV and CDR2 YYDKDF (reference sequence). The V end lost 5 bases, the J end lost 8 bases, and 18 bases lay between the germline ends. The CDR3 sequence: CATSPTMEGGGYTF. DNA for the CDR3: TGTGCCACCAGCCCGACCATGGAGGGTGGGGGCTACACCTTC. The full variable domain, its missing parts supplied by reference TRBV15 and TRBJ1-2, is DAMVIQNPRYQVTQFGKPVTLSCSQTLNHNVMYWYQQKSSQAPKLLFHYYDKDFNNEADTPDNFQSRRPNTSFCFLDIRSPGLGDTAMYLCATSPTMEGGGYTFGSGTRLTVV.

The chain links TRBV28 to TRBJ1-2, with D possibly matching TRBD1 (6 bases). The CDR3 consists of 14 residues. The germline V and J ends were trimmed by 6 bases and 7 bases, with 18 bases remaining between them. CDR1 is MDHEN, CDR2 SYDVKM, per germline. The CDR3 sequence: CASRRPGGAGGYTF. CDR3 bases: TGTGCCAGCAGGAGACCCGGGGGGGCGGGTGGCTACACCTTC.

The gene calls are TRBV7-9 and TRBJ2-2; tentative D call: TRBD2 (5 bases). In germline, CDR1 is SEHNR, CDR2 FQNEAQ (reference sequence). V lost 7 bases and J lost 4, with 7 bases in between. CDR3 length: 12 amino acids. The CDR3 is CASTGLTGELFF. CDR3 nucleotide sequence: TGTGCCAGCACCGGACTCACCGGGGAGCTGTTTTTT. Together with reference TRBV7-9 and TRBJ2-2, the CDR3 gives the full variable domain: DTGVSQNPRHKITKRGQNVTFRCDPISEHNRLYWYRQTLGQGPEFLTYFQNEAQLEKSRLLSDRFSAERPKGSFSTLEIQRTEQGDSAMYLCASTGLTGELFFGEGSRLTVL.

The chain recombines TRBV7-8 with TRBJ2-5, with TRBD2 matching 10 bases. Trimming cost V 2 bases and J 1 base; bases outside gene matches: 13. The CDR3 loop spans 19 amino acids. Looked up from germline, CDR1 is SGHVS and CDR2 is FQNEAQ. The CDR3 DNA reads TGTGCCAGCAGCTTACGGGGGAATTGGGCTAGCGGGGGCCAAGAGACCCAGTACTTC. Amino acid sequence: CASSLRGNWASGGQETQYF.

The gene calls are TRBV18 and TRBJ1-1; no reliable D call. Trimming pared 3 bases from V and 0 bases from J, leaving 5 bases between. Germline V gene lookup returns CDR1 KGHSH and CDR2 LQKENI. CDR3 length equals 13 residues. The CDR3 protein is CASSPSMNTEAFF. DNA of the CDR3: TGTGCCAGCTCACCGTCCATGAACACTGAAGCTTTCTTT.

The V and J genes are TRBV5-1 and TRBJ2-2; TRBD1 agrees at 12 bases. CDR1 SGHRS and CDR2 YFSETQ come from the germline V gene. With 3 bases clipped from V and 4 bases from J, the junction kept 1 base outside the gene matches. The CDR3 is made up of 15 amino acids. The CDR3 is CASSWGQGATGELFF. The CDR3 bases are TGCGCCAGCAGCTGGGGACAGGGGGCCACCGGGGAGCTGTTTTTT.

V gene TRBV6-2 or TRBV6-3 combines with J gene TRBJ2-7; 10 bases map to TRBD2. The length of the CDR3 is 16 residues. The germline V gene encodes CDR1 MNHEY and CDR2 SVGEGT. J lost 2 bases, V lost 6 bases, and 10 bases had no gene match. The CDR3 reads CASSFPSGGATYEQYF. The CDR3 nucleotides read TGTGCCAGCAGCTTTCCAAGCGGGGGGGCTACCTACGAGCAGTACTTC.

The chain couples TRBV7-9 to TRBJ2-5; weak D call: TRBD2 (6 bases). The V and J ends lost 6 bases and 2 bases respectively, with 10 bases between them. This CDR3 has 13 amino acids. The germline gives CDR1 SEHNR, CDR2 FQNEAQ (reference sequence). CDR3 sequence: CASRAGTQETQYF. The CDR3 DNA follows: TGTGCCAGCAGGGCCGGGACTCAAGAGACCCAGTACTTC.

The chain links TRBV28 to TRBJ1-5; D not resolved. V lost 3 bases and J 4 bases, leaving 16 bases between the germline ends. This CDR3 region has 16 residues. Germline CDR1 and CDR2: MDHEN and SYDVKM. CDR3 amino acids: CASSLGGGNKNQPQHF. In DNA form, the CDR3 reads TGTGCCAGCAGTTTGGGCGGAGGGAATAAAAATCAGCCCCAGCATTTT.

The chain carries TRBV10-3 and TRBJ1-6, with 9 bases that match TRBD1. Trimming took 4 bases from V and 6 from J; bases not matched to a gene: 10. There are 17 residues in the CDR3. Germline V gene sequence: CDR1 ENHRY, CDR2 SYGVKD. The CDR3 coding sequence is TGTGCCATCAGTGTACGACCGGGACAGGGCCCTAATTCACCCCTCCACTTT. It specifies CAISVRPGQGPNSPLHF.